Below, 21 T cell receptor beta chains from the same sample are listed, as sequenced in a study of immune aging and cytomegalovirus after organ transplant. No antigens are known for them. Cells were captured in microwells, and libraries were made with BD Rhapsody targeted mRNA and AbSeq chemistry. TCRdb re-called the single-cell sequencing reads with MiXCR, one entry per CDR3 protein. The sample consists of 20,000 to 25,000 distinct CDR3 sequences, roughly 36% of them appearing once. Time point denoted: five sample-tagged time points from pre-transplant (day -1) to day 368 post-transplant, pooled. The starting material was CMV peptide-activated CD4+ and CD8+ T cells sorted from blood, obtained at five time points, pooled. Subset meaning: sorted CD8+CD137+ and CD4+CD154+ T cells after 11 to 12 h CMV IE-1 peptide stimulation. The source is a female donor who had a heart transplant and CMV viremia.

V and J are TRBV12-3 or TRBV12-4 and TRBJ2-3, with D unclear. The CDR3 extends over 15 amino acids. Trimming pared 4 bases from V and 8 bases from J, leaving 19 bases between. CDR3 nucleotide sequence: TGTGCCAGCAGTTCACTGTTAACCCTGAGAGGTACGCAGTATTTT. This codes for CASSSLLTLRGTQYF.

This chain links TRBV6-1 with TRBJ2-1; D may be TRBD1 (6 bases). The length of the CDR3 is 15 residues. Trimming stripped 7 bases from V and 4 bases from J, with 17 bases between. Germline V lookup: CDR1 MNHNS, CDR2 SASEGT. The CDR3: CASTRGSAFYNEQFF. CDR3 DNA sequence: TGTGCCAGCACTAGGGGGTCTGCTTTTTACAATGAGCAGTTCTTC.

This clonotype counts as medium-sized. V is TRBV4-2 and J is TRBJ2-2; D is perhaps TRBD2 (6 bases). This CDR3 is 16 amino acids long. Trimming stripped 0 bases from V and 4 bases from J, with 12 bases between. In germline, CDR1 is LGHNA, CDR2 YNFKEQ. CDR3 coding DNA: TGTGCCAGCAGCCAAGATTCAGGGCGGGGCACCGGGGAGCTGTTTTTT. It codes for CASSQDSGRGTGELFF.

This clonotype has more than one count but fewer than ten. V gene TRBV12-3 or TRBV12-4 combines with J gene TRBJ2-5; TRBD2 might be the D (7 bases). The CDR3 covers 13 residues. V was clipped by 6 bases and J by 5 bases, with 13 bases between them. CDR3 sequence: CASSFGGLETQYF. CDR3 nucleotides: TGTGCCAGCAGCTTCGGGGGGCTGGAGACCCAGTACTTC.

This clonotype was observed once. The chain has TRBV30 and TRBJ2-3; weak D call: TRBD2 (6 bases). CDR1 and CDR2 (germline): GTSNPN, SVGIG (reference sequence). The CDR3 covers 14 residues. Trimming removed 0 bases at V and 6 bases at J, with 13 bases between. CDR3 loop: CAWSVAGGLDTQYF. The CDR3, as DNA: TGTGCCTGGAGTGTGGCTGGGGGACTCGATACGCAGTATTTT. Drawing the rest from reference TRBV30 and TRBJ2-3, the complete variable domain is SQTIHQWPATLVQPVGSPLSLECTVEGTSNPNLYWYRQAAGRGLQLLFYSVGIGQISSEVPQNLSASRPQDRQFILSSKKLLLSDSGFYLCAWSVAGGLDTQYFGPGTRLTVL.

In this sample, this clonotype turned up many times. The J gene is TRBJ1-3, the V gene TRBV18; no firm D call. This CDR3 contains 16 residues. Deletions cut 3 bases from V and 0 bases from J, with 12 bases between. CDR1 is KGHSH and CDR2 is LQKENI in the germline V gene. CDR3 bases: TGTGCCAGCTCACCGCTAACGGCCCGCTCTGGAAACACCATATATTTT. Its translation is CASSPLTARSGNTIYF.

The chain has TRBV29-1 and TRBJ2-5; possibly TRBD1 for D (7 bases). Trimming took off 7 bases at V and 0 bases at J, with 18 bases between the two ends. The CDR3 consists of 15 residues. Germline CDR1 and CDR2: SQVTM and ANQGSEA. In DNA, the CDR3 is TGCAGCGCGGGGGCTAGCAGGGGGGACCAAGAGACCCAGTACTTC. Translation: CSAGASRGDQETQYF.

This clonotype was seen only a few times. The chain links TRBV20-1 to TRBJ2-7, with D possibly TRBD1 on 6 matching bases. Deletions cut 1 base from V and 0 bases from J, with 10 bases between. Germline CDR1 reads DFQATT; CDR2 reads SNEGSKA (reference sequence). The CDR3 is 14 residues long. This CDR3 reads CSARAPRGSYEQYF. CDR3 DNA sequence: TGCAGTGCTAGAGCGCCCAGGGGCTCCTACGAGCAGTACTTC.

This clonotype has only a few counts. The V call is TRBV12-3 or TRBV12-4, the J call TRBJ2-5, with D possibly being TRBD1 or TRBD2 (5 bases each). The CDR3 length is 14 residues. The germline V and J ends were trimmed by 6 bases and 5 bases, with 16 bases remaining between them. Here the CDR3 reads CASSLTGPGETQYF. The DNA of the CDR3 is TGTGCCAGCAGCCTTACAGGTCCGGGGGAGACCCAGTACTTC.

V is TRBV7-2 and J is TRBJ2-7; 9 bases map to TRBD1. CDR3 length equals 19 residues. Unmatched junction bases numbered 17, after V lost 5 bases and J lost 0 bases. Germline CDR1 SGHTA, CDR2 FQGNSA. The CDR3 is CASSHTWIPGQGYSYEQYF. CDR3 sequence (DNA): TGTGCCAGCAGCCATACTTGGATTCCGGGACAGGGATACTCCTACGAGCAGTACTTC.

This clonotype has only a few counts. The chain combines TRBV2 with TRBJ2-2, with 9 nucleotides matching TRBD1. The V segment lost 6 bases and the J segment 5 bases; nucleotides outside the gene matches: 4. The germline gives CDR1 SNHLY, CDR2 FYNNEI. CDR3 size: 14 residues. The CDR3 bases are TGTGCCAGCAGGGGACAGGGAGAAACCGGGGAGCTGTTTTTT. This sequence encodes CASRGQGETGELFF.

The CDR3 coding sequence is TGCAGCGTTAGCCCCCACCCCCAAGAGACCCAGTACTTC. It is translated as CSVSPHPQETQYF. The gene calls are TRBV29-1 and TRBJ2-5; D gene ambiguous. From germline, CDR1 is SQVTM and CDR2 ANQGSEA. The V and J ends lost 5 bases and 1 base respectively, with 11 bases between them. This CDR3 spans 13 amino acids.

V is TRBV19 and J is TRBJ2-1; the match to TRBD2 covers 8 bases. The CDR3 sequence is 18 residues long. The germline gives CDR1 LNHDA, CDR2 SQIVND (reference sequence). V gave up 7 bases and J gave up 8 bases; unmatched junction bases: 22. CDR3 in amino acids: CASTFLNVERGRKDEQFF. For the CDR3, the DNA is TGTGCCAGTACCTTTCTAAACGTGGAACGCGGGAGGAAGGATGAGCAGTTCTTC.

This clonotype has at least ten counts. CDR3 coding DNA: TGCAGTGCTTTACGGACGGGACAGGGGTTCTCCTACGAGCAGTACTTC. Its protein is CSALRTGQGFSYEQYF. This sequence joins TRBV20-1 and TRBJ2-7; 10 bases align to TRBD1. The length of the CDR3 is 16 residues. Trimming at V came to 5 bases and at J to 0 bases, leaving 10 bases not matched to a gene. CDR1 and CDR2 from the germline V gene are DFQATT and SNEGSKA (reference sequence).

The V and J genes are TRBV3-1 and TRBJ2-1; 8 positions match TRBD2. V lost 5 bases and J lost 5; bases outside the gene matches: 14. The germline V gene has CDR1 LGHDT and CDR2 YNNKEL (reference sequence). CDR3 length: 17 amino acids. CDR3 DNA: TGTGCCAGCAGCTTTCAATCGTCTAGCGGGCCTGACAATGAGCAGTTCTTC. Translation: CASSFQSSSGPDNEQFF.

This clonotype turned up a few times. The V gene is TRBV27, the J gene TRBJ2-7, with TRBD2 identical over 8 bases. This CDR3 comprises 16 residues. V was pared by 2 bases and J by 2 bases, with 8 bases of the junction left unmatched. The germline V gene encodes CDR1 MNHEY and CDR2 SMNVEV (reference sequence). CDR3 sequence (DNA): TGTGCCAGCAGTTTACAAGGGACTAGTTTCCCCTACGAGCAGTACTTC. As protein: CASSLQGTSFPYEQYF.

This clonotype has more than one count but fewer than ten. The V and J genes are TRBV28 and TRBJ1-2; 7 bases match TRBD1. CDR1 MDHEN and CDR2 SYDVKM come from the germline V gene. The CDR3 covers 14 residues. The V and J ends lost 4 bases and 8 bases, in that order; junction bases with no gene match: 10. CDR3 loop: CASSSPSGQRGYTF. Written as DNA, the CDR3 is TGTGCCAGCAGTTCTCCATCGGGACAGCGGGGCTACACCTTC.

This clonotype was observed a handful of times. The rearrangement joins TRBV29-1 to TRBJ1-1, with no clear D. CDR1 and CDR2 from the germline V gene are SQVTM and ANQGSEA. The CDR3 covers 9 residues. V gave up 3 bases and J gave up 6 bases, with 2 bases separating them. The CDR3 sequence: CSVDSEAFF. CDR3 nucleotides: TGCAGCGTTGATTCTGAAGCTTTCTTT.

The chain has TRBV28 and TRBJ2-1, with D perhaps TRBD2 (6 bases). The CDR3 spans 16 residues. CDR1 is MDHEN and CDR2 is SYDVKM in the germline V gene. Trimming shortened V by 6 bases and J by 9 bases, and 24 bases separated the two germline ends. CDR3 sequence: CASSLPGTGDRGEQFF. Here the CDR3 DNA reads TGTGCCAGCAGCCTCCCCGGGACTGGGGATCGAGGTGAGCAGTTCTTC.

The sample holds a few counts of this clonotype. The V and J genes are TRBV19 and TRBJ1-1; TRBD1 agrees at 7 bases. V shed 8 bases and J 4 bases; nucleotides not matched to a gene: 4. The germline gives CDR1 LNHDA, CDR2 SQIVND (reference sequence). This CDR3 region has 12 residues. DNA for the CDR3: TGTGCCAGTCAGGGGGTTGGCACTGAAGCTTTCTTT. Translating gives CASQGVGTEAFF.

The chain carries TRBV6-2 or TRBV6-3 and TRBJ2-1, with a tentative D call TRBD2 (5 bases). The germline V gene encodes CDR1 MNHEY and CDR2 SVGEGT. The CDR3 sequence is 15 residues long. V was trimmed by 7 bases and J by 5 bases, leaving 18 bases between them. The CDR3, as DNA: TGTGCCAGCATCCTACGCGGGTTGCCTCACAATGAGCAGTTCTTC. Translation: CASILRGLPHNEQFF.